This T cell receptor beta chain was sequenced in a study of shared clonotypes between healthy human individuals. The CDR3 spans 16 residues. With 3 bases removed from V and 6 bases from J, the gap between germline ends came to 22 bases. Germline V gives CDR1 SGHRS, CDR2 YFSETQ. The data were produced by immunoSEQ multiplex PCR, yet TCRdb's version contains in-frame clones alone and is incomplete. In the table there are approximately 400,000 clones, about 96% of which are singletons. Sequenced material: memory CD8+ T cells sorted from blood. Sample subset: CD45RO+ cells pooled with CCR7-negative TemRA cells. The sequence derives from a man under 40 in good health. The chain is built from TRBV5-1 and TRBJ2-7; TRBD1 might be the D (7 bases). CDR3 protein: CASSYTNRGLGGEQYF. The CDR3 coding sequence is TGCGCCAGCAGCTATACAAACAGGGGACTTGGGGGCGAGCAGTACTTC.